The source of this T cell receptor beta chain is a study of T-cell reconstitution after alpha-beta-depleted transplantation in children. The CDR3 runs 15 residues. V shed 8 bases and J shed 0 bases, with 16 bases lying between them. Germline assignment: CDR1 ENHRY and CDR2 SYGVKD. There are many counts of this clonotype. A TCRbeta library incorporating unique molecular identifiers was prepared. Via MiXCR, TCRdb re-called the PCR reads, giving one row per CDR3 protein. In the table there are 170,000 or so distinct CDR3 sequences, approximately 6.6% of which are singletons. This receptor was taken from a human donor who donated a stem cell graft to a child with Wiskott-Aldrich syndrome. Sequences were derived from PBMCs from the stem cell graft donor, sampled from the stem cell graft. The rearrangement joins TRBV10-3 to TRBJ1-2, with unresolved D. The CDR3 nucleotides read TGTGCCATCGGGGAACCGGTACCGGCTAACTATGGCTACACCTTC. Amino acids: CAIGEPVPANYGYTF.